What follows is one T cell receptor (beta chain) and its context. The antigen is unknown. Positive CCR7 selection of CD45RO-negative cells yielded the naive CD8 cells, and terminally differentiated effector memory CD45RA+ cells were excluded. V gave up 3 bases and J gave up 5 bases, with 14 bases separating them. The CDR3 contains 15 residues. CDR1 and CDR2 (germline): LNHDA, SQIVND (reference sequence). Clones were sequenced by immunoSEQ multiplex PCR, and TCRdb holds only the in-frame ones, with some missing. This sample has some 2,100,000 clones; approximately 94% occur once, and the top ten carry around 1.7%. The sample originates from a study of shared clonotypes between healthy human individuals. The study's findings and limits: Naive CD4 clonotypes were shared across a few donors at 4% to 5%. Exclusively blood specimens were collected; tissue repertoires likely differ. Despite large depth, sorted-subset datasets appeared incompletely sequenced. Estimated richness was generally greater in naive than memory subsets.

Input material: naive CD8+ T cells from PBMCs. This sequence joins TRBV19 and TRBJ2-1, with a weak D call TRBD1 (6 bases). This TCR came from a man aged 18 to 30 in good health. Some clones in this sample may be carry-over from other donors' samples. DNA of the CDR3: TGTGCCAGTAGTATTGGGACATATCTCAACAATGAGCAGTTCTTC. This gives the protein CASSIGTYLNNEQFF.